This TCR beta chain was obtained from a study of T cells in localized non-small cell lung cancer. Trimming cost V 6 bases and J 7 bases; bases outside gene matches: 12. The CDR3 is made up of 15 amino acids. Germline V lookup: CDR1 MNHNY, CDR2 SVGAGI (reference sequence). Points on this clone: Its specificity is unknown.

Here immunoSEQ multiplex PCR was the method, and the copy in TCRdb shows in-frame clones only, minus some. The sample lists nearly 35,000 clones; around nine tenths were seen once. Points from the study as a whole: Adjacent lung had a median roughly 50 of the 100 largest tumor clones. Blood T cell density predicted longer survival; adjacent-lung clonality, shorter. Multi-region tumor sequencing was not done, so intratumor heterogeneity could not be excluded. There was higher T cell clonality in uninvolved adjacent lung than in tumor, and it was highest there.

The sample in question was peripheral blood, obtained before any cancer treatment. The TCR comes from a woman aged 35-75 years with stage I lung adenocarcinoma. The rearrangement joins TRBV6-6 to TRBJ1-2; 9 bases align to TRBD1. CDR3 coding DNA: TGTGCCAGCAGGCTTACCGGGACAGGGATGTTTGGCTACACCTTC. Translation: CASRLTGTGMFGYTF.